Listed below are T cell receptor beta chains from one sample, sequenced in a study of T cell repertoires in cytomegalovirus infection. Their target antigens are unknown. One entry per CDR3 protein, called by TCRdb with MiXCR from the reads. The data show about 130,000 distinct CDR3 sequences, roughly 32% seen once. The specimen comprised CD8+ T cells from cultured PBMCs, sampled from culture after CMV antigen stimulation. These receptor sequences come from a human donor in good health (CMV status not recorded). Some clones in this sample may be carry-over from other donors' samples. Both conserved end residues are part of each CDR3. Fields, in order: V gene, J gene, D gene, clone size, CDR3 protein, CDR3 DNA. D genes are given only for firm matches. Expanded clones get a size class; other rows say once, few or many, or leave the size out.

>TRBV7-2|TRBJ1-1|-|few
CASSFPENTEAFF
TGTGCCAGCAGCTTTCCAGAGAACACTGAAGCTTTCTTT
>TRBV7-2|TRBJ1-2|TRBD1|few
CASSLVGDSYGYTF
TGTGCCAGCAGCTTAGTGGGGGACAGCTATGGCTACACCTTC
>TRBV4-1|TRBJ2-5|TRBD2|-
CASSQVSGGVETQYF
TGCGCCAGCAGCCAAGTTAGCGGGGGGGTGGAGACCCAGTACTTC
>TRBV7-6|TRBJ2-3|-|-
CASQPYTDTDTQYF
TGTGCCAGCCAACCTTACACTGACACAGATACGCAGTATTTT
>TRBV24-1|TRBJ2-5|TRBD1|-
CATSDPSTGYGETQYF
TGTGCCACCAGTGACCCGTCGACAGGGTACGGGGAGACCCAGTACTTC
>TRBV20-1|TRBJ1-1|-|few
CSARGGTEAFF
TGCAGTGCCCGAGGGGGCACTGAAGCTTTCTTT
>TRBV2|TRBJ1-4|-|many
CASRARGTNEKLFF
TGTGCCAGCAGAGCCAGGGGAACTAATGAAAAACTGTTTTTT
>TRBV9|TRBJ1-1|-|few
CASSVDGREATEAFF
TGTGCCAGCAGCGTAGATGGCAGGGAAGCGACTGAAGCTTTCTTT
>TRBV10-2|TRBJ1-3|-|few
CASSDTNGNTIYF
TGCGCCAGCAGTGACACAAACGGAAACACCATATATTTT
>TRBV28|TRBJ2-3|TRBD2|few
CASTLRGASITDTQYF
TGTGCCAGCACGTTGCGGGGGGCCTCAATCACAGATACGCAGTATTTT
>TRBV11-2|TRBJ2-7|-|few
CASSLDMGIPLAEQYF
TGTGCCAGCAGCTTAGATATGGGAATCCCCCTTGCCGAGCAGTACTTC
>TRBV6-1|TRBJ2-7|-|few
CASKQSYEQYF
TGTGCCAGCAAACAGTCCTACGAGCAGTACTTC
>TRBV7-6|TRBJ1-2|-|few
CASSLATEGYTF
TGTGCCAGCAGCTTAGCGACAGAAGGCTACACCTTC
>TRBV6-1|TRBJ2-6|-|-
CASSGVNSGANVLTF
TGTGCCAGCAGTGGGGTTAACTCCGGGGCCAACGTCCTGACTTTC
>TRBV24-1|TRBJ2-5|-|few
CATSDPTVMGIQETQYF
TGTGCCACCAGTGACCCGACAGTGATGGGCATCCAAGAGACCCAGTACTTC
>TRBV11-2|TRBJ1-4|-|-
CATRGAGEANEKLFF
TGTGCCACCAGGGGTGCGGGGGAGGCTAATGAAAAACTGTTTTTT
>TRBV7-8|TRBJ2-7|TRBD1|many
CASSLRAPPGQSYEQYF
TGTGCCAGCAGCTTAAGGGCCCCACCGGGACAGTCCTACGAGCAGTACTTC
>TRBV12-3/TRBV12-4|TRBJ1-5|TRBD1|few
CASTTDRADQPQHF
TGTGCCAGCACCACGGACAGGGCGGATCAGCCCCAGCATTTT
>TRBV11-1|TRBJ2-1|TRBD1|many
CASSPGGWGNEQFF
TGTGCCAGCAGCCCAGGGGGCTGGGGCAATGAGCAGTTCTTC
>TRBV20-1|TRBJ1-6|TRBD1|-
CSARDRSVYSPLHF
TGCAGTGCTAGGGACAGGAGCGTATATTCACCCCTCCACTTT
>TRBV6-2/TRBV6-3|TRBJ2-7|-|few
CASSYSRYSGSSYEQYF
TGTGCCAGCAGTTACTCTCGCTATTCGGGCAGCTCCTACGAGCAGTACTTC
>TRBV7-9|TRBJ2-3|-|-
CASAGGPSTDTQYF
TGTGCCAGCGCGGGCGGACCTAGCACAGATACGCAGTATTTT
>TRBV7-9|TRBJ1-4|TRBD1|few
CASSRDATGEFNEKLFF
TGTGCCAGCAGCCGGGACGCGACAGGGGAGTTTAATGAAAAACTGTTTTTT
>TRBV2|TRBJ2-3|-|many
CASSEVRNTDTQYF
TGTGCCAGCAGTGAAGTGCGGAACACAGATACGCAGTATTTT
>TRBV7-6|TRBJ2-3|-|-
CALAAGDFGDTQYF
TGTGCCCTCGCGGCAGGGGACTTCGGGGATACGCAGTATTTT
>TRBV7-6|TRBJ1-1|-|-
CASSPRQKGNTEAFF
TGTGCCAGCAGCCCCCGACAGAAGGGAAACACTGAAGCTTTCTTT
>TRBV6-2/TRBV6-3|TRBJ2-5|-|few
CASSYSDSPGTQYF
TGTGCCAGCAGTTACTCAGACTCACCGGGGACCCAGTACTTC
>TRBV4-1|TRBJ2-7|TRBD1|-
CASSQEGTGASEQYF
TGCGCCAGCAGCCAAGAAGGGACAGGGGCGTCCGAGCAGTACTTC
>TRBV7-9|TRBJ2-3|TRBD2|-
CASSSSGGTADTQYF
TGTGCCAGCAGCTCCAGCGGGGGGACCGCAGATACGCAGTATTTT
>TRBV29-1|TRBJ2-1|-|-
CSASPTVYNEQFF
TGCAGCGCCAGCCCGACAGTTTACAATGAGCAGTTCTTC